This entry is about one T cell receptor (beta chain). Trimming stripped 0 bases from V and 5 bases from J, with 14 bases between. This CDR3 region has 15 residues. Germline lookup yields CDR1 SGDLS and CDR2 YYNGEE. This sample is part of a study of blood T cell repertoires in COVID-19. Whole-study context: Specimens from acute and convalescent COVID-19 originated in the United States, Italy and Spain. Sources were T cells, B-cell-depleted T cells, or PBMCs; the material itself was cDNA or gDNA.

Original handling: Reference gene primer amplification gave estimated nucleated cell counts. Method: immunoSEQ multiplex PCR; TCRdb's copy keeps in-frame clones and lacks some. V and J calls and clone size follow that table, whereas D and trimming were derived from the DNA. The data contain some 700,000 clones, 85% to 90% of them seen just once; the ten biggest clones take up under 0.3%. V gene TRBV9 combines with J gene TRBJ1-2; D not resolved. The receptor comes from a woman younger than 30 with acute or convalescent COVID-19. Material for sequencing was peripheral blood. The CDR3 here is CASSVDLGVEYGYTF. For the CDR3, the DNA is TGTGCCAGCAGCGTAGATCTCGGGGTGGAGTATGGCTACACCTTC.